These 2 T cell receptor beta chains came from one sample sequenced in a study of OX40 agonist ivuxolimab in advanced cancers. The table came from immunoSEQ multiplex PCR; TCRdb's copy has only in-frame clones and leaves some out. The data show approximately 120,000 clones, with approximately 90% seen just once and 0.81% held by the top ten. Sequences were derived from CD4+ or CD8+ T cells sorted from blood, sampled in a trial of the OX40 agonist ivuxolimab. These receptors were obtained from an adult with an advanced solid tumor such as melanoma, head and neck, liver or kidney cancer.

This rearrangement joins TRBV28 to TRBJ1-3, with D possibly being TRBD1 (6 bases). The germline V gene has CDR1 MDHEN and CDR2 SYDVKM. The CDR3 totals 15 residues. Trimming pared 4 bases from V and 2 bases from J, leaving 12 bases between. The CDR3 sequence: CASSSQGMTGNTIYF. DNA for the CDR3: TGTGCCAGCAGTTCGCAGGGGATGACTGGAAACACCATATATTTT. Complete variable domain (other parts from reference TRBV28 and TRBJ1-3): DVKVTQSSRYLVKRTGEKVFLECVQDMDHENMFWYRQDPGLGLRLIYFSYDVKMKEKGDIPEGYSVSREKKERFSLILESASTNQTSMYLCASSSQGMTGNTIYFGEGSWLTVV.

V is TRBV7-2 and J is TRBJ2-2; D not certain. Looked up from germline, CDR1 is SGHTA and CDR2 is FQGNSA. This CDR3 comprises 15 residues. V was shortened by 5 bases and J by 6 bases, with 16 bases between the two germline ends. The CDR3 nucleotides are TGTGCCAGCAGCCCGCGGATCAAAGATCCCGGGGAGCTGTTTTTT. Protein product: CASSPRIKDPGELFF.